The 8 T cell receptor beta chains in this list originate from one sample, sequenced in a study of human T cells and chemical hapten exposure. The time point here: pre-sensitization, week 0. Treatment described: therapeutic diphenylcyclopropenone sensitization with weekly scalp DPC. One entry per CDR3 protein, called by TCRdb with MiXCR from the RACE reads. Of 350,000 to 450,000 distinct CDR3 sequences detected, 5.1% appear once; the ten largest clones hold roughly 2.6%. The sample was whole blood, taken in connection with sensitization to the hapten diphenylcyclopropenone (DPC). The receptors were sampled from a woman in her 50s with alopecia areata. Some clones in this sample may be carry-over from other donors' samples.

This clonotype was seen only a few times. The CDR3 bases are TGTGCCAGCAGCTTAGTTTCGCAAAACAATCAGCCCCAGCATTTT. Translating it yields CASSLVSQNNQPQHF. V is TRBV7-2 and J is TRBJ1-5; D gene ambiguous. The CDR3 is made up of 15 amino acids. In germline, CDR1 is SGHTA, CDR2 FQGNSA. The ends were cut back, 1 base at V and 3 bases at J, with 10 bases in the middle.

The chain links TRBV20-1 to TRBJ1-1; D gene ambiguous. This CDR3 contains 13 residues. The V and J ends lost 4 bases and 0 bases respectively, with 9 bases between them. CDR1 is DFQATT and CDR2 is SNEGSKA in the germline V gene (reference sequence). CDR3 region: CSATKLLNTEAFF. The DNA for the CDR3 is TGCAGTGCTACAAAACTCCTGAACACTGAAGCTTTCTTT.

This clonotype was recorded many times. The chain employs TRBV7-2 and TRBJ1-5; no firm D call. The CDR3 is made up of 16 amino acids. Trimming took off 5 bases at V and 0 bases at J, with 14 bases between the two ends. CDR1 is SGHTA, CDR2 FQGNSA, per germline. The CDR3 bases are TGTGCCAGCAGCCCCGGCCCTCGTTATAGCAATCAGCCCCAGCATTTT. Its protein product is CASSPGPRYSNQPQHF.

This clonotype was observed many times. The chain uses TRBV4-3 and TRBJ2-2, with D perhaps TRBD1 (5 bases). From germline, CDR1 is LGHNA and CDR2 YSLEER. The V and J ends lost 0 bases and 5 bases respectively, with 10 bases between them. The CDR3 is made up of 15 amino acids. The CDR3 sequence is CASSQDWAGTGELFF. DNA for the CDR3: TGCGCCAGCAGCCAAGATTGGGCAGGGACCGGGGAGCTGTTTTTT.

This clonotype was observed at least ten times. The CDR3 nucleotides are TGCAGTGCTAGAGGGCAGAGCAATCAGCCCCAGCATTTT. This encodes CSARGQSNQPQHF. The chain carries TRBV20-1 and TRBJ1-5; D gene uncertain. V was pared by 1 base and J by 1 base, with 5 bases between. The CDR3 consists of 13 residues. Germline CDR1 and CDR2: DFQATT and SNEGSKA (reference sequence).

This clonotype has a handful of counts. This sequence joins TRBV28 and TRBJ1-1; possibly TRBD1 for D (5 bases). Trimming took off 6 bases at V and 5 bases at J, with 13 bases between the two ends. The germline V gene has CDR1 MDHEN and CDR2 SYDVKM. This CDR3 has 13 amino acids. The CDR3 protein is CASRSSGGTEAFF. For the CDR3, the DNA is TGTGCCAGCAGGTCGTCCGGGGGGACTGAAGCTTTCTTT.

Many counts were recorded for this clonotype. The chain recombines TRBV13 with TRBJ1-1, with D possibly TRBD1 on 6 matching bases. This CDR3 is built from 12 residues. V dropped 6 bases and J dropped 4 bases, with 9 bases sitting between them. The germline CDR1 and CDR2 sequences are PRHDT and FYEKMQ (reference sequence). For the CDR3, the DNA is TGTGCCAGCAGTGGAGGGGGCACTGAAGCTTTCTTT. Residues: CASSGGGTEAFF. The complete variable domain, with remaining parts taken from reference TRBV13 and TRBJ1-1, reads AAGVIQSPRHLIKEKRETATLKCYPIPRHDTVYWYQQGPGQDPQFLISFYEKMQSDKGSIPDRFSAQQFSDYHSELNMSSLELGDSALYFCASSGGGTEAFFGQGTRLTVV.

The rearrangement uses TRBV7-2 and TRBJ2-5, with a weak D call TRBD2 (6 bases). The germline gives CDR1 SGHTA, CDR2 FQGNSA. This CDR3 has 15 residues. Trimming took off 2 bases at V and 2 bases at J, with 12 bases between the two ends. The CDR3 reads CASSLMRSGQETQYF. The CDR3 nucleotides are TGTGCCAGCAGCTTAATGAGAAGCGGGCAAGAGACCCAGTACTTC. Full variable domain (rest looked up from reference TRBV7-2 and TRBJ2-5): GAGVSQSPSNKVTEKGKDVELRCDPISGHTALYWYRQSLGQGLEFLIYFQGNSAPDKSGLPSDRFSAERTGGSVSTLTIQRTQQEDSAVYLCASSLMRSGQETQYFGPGTRLLVL.